The rows below give T cell receptor beta chains drawn from one sample of a study of T cells in Graves' hyperthyroidism and ophthalmopathy. TCRdb reprocessed the multiplex PCR reads via MiXCR and lists one record per CDR3 protein. Altogether hundreds of thousands of distinct CDR3 sequences are present, over 11% being singletons, with the ten largest covering 5.5% to 7.5%. Sequencing input: blood. The receptors shown here come from a woman aged 25 to 39 with Graves' hyperthyroidism that later progressed to Graves' ophthalmopathy. Both conserved end residues are trimmed from each CDR3. Fields, in order: J gene, V gene, D gene, CDR3 protein. D genes are given only for firm matches.

>TRBJ2-3|TRBV5-1|TRBD2
ASNSGFTDTQY
>TRBJ2-1|TRBV24-1|.
ATSDFNYNEQF
>TRBJ2-1|TRBV12-3/TRBV12-4|.
ASSLEISLEQF
>TRBJ2-7|TRBV3-1|TRBD2
ASSQDQLAGGKGYEQY
>TRBJ2-3|TRBV7-2|.
ASSLVGWGGTQY
>TRBJ2-1|TRBV19|TRBD2
ASSGTSGSTEQF
>TRBJ2-7|TRBV2|.
ASSEAVGEQY
>TRBJ2-7|TRBV7-2|TRBD1
ASSTRGLAYEQY
>TRBJ2-3|TRBV7-2|TRBD2
ASSLGLAGSSTDTQY
>TRBJ1-2|TRBV19|TRBD1
ASSSQTGQGAQGYT